This T cell receptor (beta chain) was identified in a study of early T cells in non-severe SARS-CoV-2 infection (TCRdb year 2021). Notes on the research overall: Because TCR sequencing was done on bulk RNA from unsorted whole blood, the alpha and beta chains could not be paired. Results and caveats for the whole study, not just this receptor: Matching against VDJdb was skewed toward anti-spike CD8 responses, likely underestimated virus-specific expansions, and missed private and CD4 specificities.

CDR1 and CDR2 are drawn from the germline V gene (reference sequence): GTSNPN, SVGIG. The CDR3 holds 13 amino acids from the cysteine to the phenylalanine. The sequence is cut down to CDR3 DNA, 39 bases in frame from base 1. V is reduced by 3 bases and J by 10 bases, leaving a spacing of 13 bases between them. This was a case-control study nested in a cohort of healthcare workers in London, UK, who had nasopharyngeal swab PCR tests and blood samples taken every week. Healthcare workers were enrolled in the week of the UK lockdown, from 23 to 31 March 2020, and were followed every week for up to roughly 16 weeks. Libraries were prepared through 5' RACE. The data were produced on a NextSeq 500. The TCR library protocol attached unique molecular identifiers to individual cDNA molecules to correct for sequencing error and PCR bias. Both TCR alpha and beta chains were sequenced, and tight co-correlation was observed between alpha and beta sequence abundances in each sample. Regarding the original processing steps: Decombinator V4 was used to perform V gene, J gene and CDR3 annotation of TCR sequences. Expanded TCRs were defined as changing significantly between any two time points under a Poisson model with p below 0.0001. Abundances of TCRs were expressed as counts per million after normalisation to the total number of TCRs sequenced in each sample. MAIT TCRs were defined by TRAV1-2 paired with TRAJ12, TRAJ20 or TRAJ33, and iNKT TCRs by TRAV10 paired with TRAJ18. VDJdb, accessed 1 November 2021, was searched for CMV, EBV and SARS-CoV-2 annotated TCRs, excluding TCRs annotated for multiple antigens. In TCRdb, the public reads were trimmed at Q25 with fastp and aligned with MiXCR, with productive beta chains retained. Entries that share a CDR3 protein sequence are merged under the most common genes and DNA. TCRdb, not the original authors, processed these V and J calls. In this sample the table shows around 50,000 distinct CDR3 sequences, approximately 6.2% of which occur a single time. Together, the top ten hold roughly 3.9% of the sample.

There are a few counts of this clonotype. What this receptor recognizes is not known. No much larger clone exists at a distance of one base, and base qualities are not known. The clonotype was recovered from an adult who was a healthcare worker with PCR-confirmed SARS-CoV-2 infection or an uninfected control (not recorded which). Input material: whole blood. This chain is built from TRBV30 and TRBJ1-6; the D gene remains uncertain. For the CDR3, the sequence is CAWSKGGNSPLHF. Read as DNA, the sequence is TGTGCCTGGAGCAAGGGAGGGAACTCACCCCTCCACTTT.